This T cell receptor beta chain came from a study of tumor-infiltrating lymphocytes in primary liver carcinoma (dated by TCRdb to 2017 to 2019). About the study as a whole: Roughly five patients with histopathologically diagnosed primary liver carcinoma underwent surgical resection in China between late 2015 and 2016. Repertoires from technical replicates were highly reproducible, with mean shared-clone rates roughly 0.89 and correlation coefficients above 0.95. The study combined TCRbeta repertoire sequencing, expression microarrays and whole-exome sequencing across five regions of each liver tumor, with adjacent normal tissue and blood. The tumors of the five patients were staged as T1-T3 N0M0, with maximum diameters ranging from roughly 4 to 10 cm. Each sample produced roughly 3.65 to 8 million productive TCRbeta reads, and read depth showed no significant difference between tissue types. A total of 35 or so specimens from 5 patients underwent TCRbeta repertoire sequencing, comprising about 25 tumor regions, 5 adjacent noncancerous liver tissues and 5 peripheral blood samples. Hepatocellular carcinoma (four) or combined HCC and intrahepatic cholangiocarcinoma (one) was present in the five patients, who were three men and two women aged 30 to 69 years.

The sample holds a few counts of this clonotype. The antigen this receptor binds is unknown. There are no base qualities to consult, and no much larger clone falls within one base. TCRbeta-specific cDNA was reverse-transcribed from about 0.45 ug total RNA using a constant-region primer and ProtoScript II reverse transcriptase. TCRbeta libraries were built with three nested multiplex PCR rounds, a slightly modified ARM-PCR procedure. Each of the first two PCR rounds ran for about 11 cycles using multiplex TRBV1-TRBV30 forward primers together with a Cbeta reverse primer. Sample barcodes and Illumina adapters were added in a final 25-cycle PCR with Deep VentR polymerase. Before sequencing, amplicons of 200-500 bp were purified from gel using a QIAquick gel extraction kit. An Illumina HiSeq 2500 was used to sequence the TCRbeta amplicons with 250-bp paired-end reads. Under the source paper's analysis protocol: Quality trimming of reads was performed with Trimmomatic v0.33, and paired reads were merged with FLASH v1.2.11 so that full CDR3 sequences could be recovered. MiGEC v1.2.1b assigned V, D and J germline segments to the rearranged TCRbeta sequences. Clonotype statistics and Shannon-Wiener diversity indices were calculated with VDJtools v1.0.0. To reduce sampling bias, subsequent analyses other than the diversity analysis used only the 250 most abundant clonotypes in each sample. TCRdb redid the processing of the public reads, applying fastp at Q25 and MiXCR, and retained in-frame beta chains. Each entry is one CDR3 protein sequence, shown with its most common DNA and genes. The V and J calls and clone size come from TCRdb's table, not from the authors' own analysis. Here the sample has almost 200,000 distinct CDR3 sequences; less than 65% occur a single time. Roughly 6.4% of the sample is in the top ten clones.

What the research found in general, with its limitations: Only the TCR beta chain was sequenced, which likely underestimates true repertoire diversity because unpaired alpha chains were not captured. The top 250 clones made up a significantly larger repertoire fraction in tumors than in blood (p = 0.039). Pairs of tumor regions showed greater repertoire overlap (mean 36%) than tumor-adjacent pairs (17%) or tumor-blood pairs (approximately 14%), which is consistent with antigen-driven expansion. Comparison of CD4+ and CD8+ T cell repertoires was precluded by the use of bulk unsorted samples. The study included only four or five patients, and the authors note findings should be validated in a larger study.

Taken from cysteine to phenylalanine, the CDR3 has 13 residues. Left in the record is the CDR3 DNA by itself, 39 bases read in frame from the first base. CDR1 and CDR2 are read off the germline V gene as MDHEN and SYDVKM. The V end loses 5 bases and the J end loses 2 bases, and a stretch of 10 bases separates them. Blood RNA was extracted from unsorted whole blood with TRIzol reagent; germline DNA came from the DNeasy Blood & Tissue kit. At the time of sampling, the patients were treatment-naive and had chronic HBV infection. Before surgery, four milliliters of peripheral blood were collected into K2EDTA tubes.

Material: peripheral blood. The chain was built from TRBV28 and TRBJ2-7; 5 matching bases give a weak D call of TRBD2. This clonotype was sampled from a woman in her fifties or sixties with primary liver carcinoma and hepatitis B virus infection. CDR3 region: CASSRAETYEQYF. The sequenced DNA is TGTGCCAGCAGTCGAGCGGAAACCTACGAGCAGTACTTC.